This T cell receptor (beta chain) originates from a study of T-cell memory formation after mild COVID-19. Germline V lookup: CDR1 SGHRS, CDR2 YFSETQ. The CDR3 has 13 amino acids. Losses at the gene ends were 7 bases for V and 9 bases for J; bases not matched to a gene: 9. In TCRdb, the 5' RACE reads were re-called with MiXCR into one record per CDR3 protein. This table holds under 550,000 distinct CDR3 sequences, more than 15% found once. Specimen: PBMCs or a T cell subset sorted from them (not recorded which). V usage is TRBV5-1 and J usage is TRBJ2-1, with 8 bases fitting TRBD1. The sequence came from a man aged 18 to 30 who had mild COVID-19 (a few samples of this study predate the infection). Cell type and time point are not known. CDR3 nucleotides: TGCGCCAGCTCGGACAGGGCTTCTATTGAGCAGTTCTTC. It translates to CASSDRASIEQFF.